The T cell receptor (beta chain) described here comes from a study of Graves' ophthalmopathy and Graves' hyperthyroidism. This clonotype was recorded many times. Beta-chain TCR CDR3 regions were amplified from RNA transcripts. An opening RT-PCR round employed HTBI primers and preceded a second-round multiplex PCR. MiXCR, applied by TCRdb to the multiplex PCR reads, yields one record per CDR3 protein. The repertoire holds 900,000 to 1,200,000 distinct CDR3 sequences, with approximately 35% as singletons. The hyperthyroidism patients, aged 18 to 65, had been newly diagnosed, with under 2 months' duration. The CDR3 spans 17 residues. Trimming at V came to 3 bases and at J to 0 bases, leaving 4 bases not matched to a gene. Per the germline V gene, CDR1 is LGHNA and CDR2 is YSLEER.

Sequencing input: peripheral blood or thyroid tissue (not recorded which). J is TRBJ2-2 and V is TRBV4-3; the match to TRBD2 covers 10 bases. The sequence derives from an adult man with Graves' hyperthyroidism. The CDR3 reads CASSQEGLAANTGELFF. The DNA of the CDR3 is TGCGCCAGCAGCCAGGAAGGACTAGCGGCGAACACCGGGGAGCTGTTTTTT.